This note documents a single T cell receptor (beta chain) sequence. This specimen belongs to a study of T cells in tuberculosis. Germline CDR1 and CDR2: SGHNT and YENEEA. V lost 11 bases to trimming and J lost 5 bases, with 21 bases between them. CDR3 length: 15 amino acids. Generated by immunoSEQ multiplex PCR, the TCRdb table keeps only in-frame clones and is missing some. This table holds tens of thousands of clones, more than 95% found once. Sample: PBMCs. This receptor was identified in a donor between 10 and 35 years old with latent tuberculosis or without tuberculosis infection. J is TRBJ2-2 and V is TRBV11-3; tentatively, D is TRBD1 (6 bases). The CDR3 bases are TGTGCCGACGGGCTAGGGGGAGTGGGAACCGGGGAGCTGTTTTTT. It specifies CADGLGGVGTGELFF. The variable domain in full, with the rest retrieved from reference TRBV11-3 and TRBJ2-2, is EAGVVQSPRYKIIEKKQPVAFWCNPISGHNTLYWYLQNLGQGPELLIRYENEEAVDDSQLPKDRFSAERLKGVDSTLKIQPAELGDSAVYLCADGLGGVGTGELFFGEGSRLTVL.